This T cell receptor (beta chain) was observed in a study of cytomegalovirus exposure and HLA in healthy donors. Study-level results: Productive rates of about 87% or about 30% were seen for most TCR beta V segments in an earlier analysis.

Trimming removed 0 bases from V and 9 bases from J, with 12 bases in between. CDR1 is ENHRY and CDR2 is SYGVKD in the germline V gene. This CDR3 comprises 14 residues. The PCR had 60 Vbeta and 13 Jbeta primers. Authors' analysis steps: It was a later analysis that counted around 85 million unique TCR beta chains, of which roughly 10 million were shared. Clones were read by immunoSEQ multiplex PCR, and TCRdb kept only the in-frame ones, dropping some. Clone size and V and J calls were adopted from that table, with D and trimming inferred from the DNA. The sample carries 85,000 to 100,000 clones, more than 60% recorded once. On this clone: Its matching antigen is unknown.

Material: PBMCs. J is TRBJ2-1 and V is TRBV10-3, with a weak D call TRBD1 (5 bases). The sequence came from a man aged 50 to 60 in good health and CMV-seropositive. CDR3 sequence: CAISESILGVEQFF. CDR3 nucleotides: TGTGCCATCAGTGAGTCCATATTAGGGGTTGAGCAGTTCTTC.